The 15 T cell receptor beta chains presented below share a single source sample, sequenced in a study of read filtering for tumor transcriptome and immune sequencing. This library used approximately 390 ng RNA and molecular barcoded adaptors spanning alpha/delta and beta/gamma chains. TCRdb recomputed calls from the reads with MiXCR, one row per CDR3 protein. The data hold roughly 130,000 distinct CDR3 sequences, with 10% to 15% observed a single time. The sample consisted of a population of CD138-negative cells sorted from bone marrow. These receptors were collected from a donor aged 40 or older with multiple myeloma.

This clonotype was detected many times. This chain uses TRBV5-1 with TRBJ2-2; 13 bases are a match to TRBD2. The CDR3 is made up of 18 amino acids. Germline trimming cut 3 bases from V and 1 base from J; bases unmatched to any gene: 6. Germline values: CDR1 SGHRS, CDR2 YFSETQ. CDR3 protein: CASSSLRTSGGNTGELFF. In DNA form, the CDR3 reads TGCGCCAGCAGCTCCTTAAGGACTAGCGGGGGGAACACCGGGGAGCTGTTTTTT.

This clonotype was recorded at least ten times. V is TRBV7-9 and J is TRBJ1-1; D uncertain. The CDR3 is 11 residues long. In germline, CDR1 is SEHNR, CDR2 FQNEAQ (reference sequence). The germline V and J ends were trimmed by 3 bases and 3 bases, with 2 bases remaining between them. Here the CDR3 reads CASSLDTEAFF. The CDR3, as DNA: TGTGCCAGCAGCTTGGACACTGAAGCTTTCTTT.

J is TRBJ2-2 and V is TRBV6-1; D not certain. The V end was cut by 2 bases, the J end by 2 bases, with 6 bases between. Germline CDR1 MNHNS, CDR2 SASEGT. This CDR3 is 14 amino acids long. CDR3 in DNA: TGTGCCAGCAGTGAACAGCGAAACACCGGGGAGCTGTTTTTT. Translated: CASSEQRNTGELFF.

This clonotype has ten or more counts. The chain is built from TRBV5-1 and TRBJ2-1; maybe TRBD2 (6 bases). The CDR3 spans 15 residues. Trimming removed 5 bases from V and 7 bases from J, with 19 bases in between. Germline V CDR1 and CDR2: SGHRS, YFSETQ. CDR3 nucleotides: TGCGCCAGCAGAACGCGGGACTCCCGGGGAAATGAGCAGTTCTTC. As protein: CASRTRDSRGNEQFF.

With respect to this clonotype: One junction end disagrees with the germline gene, perhaps due to a read error. V gene TRBV12-3 or TRBV12-4 combines with J gene TRBJ2-2, with D possibly TRBD2 on 6 matching bases. CDR3 size: 14 residues. The CDR3 loop is CASSKEGWTGGLFF. CDR3 sequence (DNA): TGTGCCAGCAGTAAGGAGGGGTGGACCGGGGGGCTGTTTTTT.

In regard to this clonotype: Sequence at one end of the junction differs from germline and may be a read error. The rearrangement joins TRBV20-1 to TRBJ2-3, with 8 bases lining up with TRBD2. Germline V CDR1 and CDR2: DFQATT, SNEGSKA (reference sequence). There are 18 residues in the CDR3. The CDR3 loop reads CSTRQPGLGDLSTGTQYF. The DNA for the CDR3 is TGCAGTACTAGACAGCCGGGACTAGGCGACCTTAGCACAGGTACGCAGTATTTT.

About this clonotype: One base away lies a much larger clone, so this may be a sequencing read error. The rearrangement links TRBV28 to TRBJ2-3, with TRBD2 identical over 10 bases. CDR3 size: 15 residues. Germline assignment: CDR1 MDHEN and CDR2 SYDVKM. The CDR3 protein is CASSFQLAGRDMQYF. CDR3 DNA: TGTGCCAGCAGTTTTCAACTAGCGGGACGGGATATGCAGTATTTT.

About this clonotype: Possible read error: a much larger clone is one base away. The chain links TRBV4-1 to TRBJ2-3; D assignment may be TRBD1 or TRBD2 (5 bases each). The CDR3 consists of 15 residues. The V gene lost 4 bases and the J gene lost 0 bases, with 11 bases spanning the gap. CDR1 is MGHRA, CDR2 YSYEKL, per germline. CDR3 DNA: TGCGCCAGCAGCCCGGGACCAGCGAGCACAGATACGCAGTATTTT. Protein: CASSPGPASTDTQYF.

This clonotype was observed a handful of times. The chain employs TRBV12-3 or TRBV12-4 and TRBJ2-3; 7 bases agree with TRBD1. CDR3 length: 15 amino acids. V lost 8 bases to trimming and J lost 1 base; unmatched junction nucleotides: 9. The CDR3 spells CASPSTGRGTDTQYF. The CDR3 nucleotides are TGTGCCAGCCCCTCGACAGGGCGAGGCACAGATACGCAGTATTTT.

In this sample, this clonotype turned up many times. V and J are TRBV1 and TRBJ2-7; the table's TRBD2 call for D was not verified on the DNA. TRBV1 is assigned pseudogene status. The CDR3 has 13 residues. The CDR3 DNA reads TGCACCAGCAGCCCGGGACTGTCCTACGAGCAGTACTTC. Its protein product is CTSSPGLSYEQYF.

This clonotype has only a few counts. J is TRBJ2-7 and V is TRBV7-9; no definite D call. Trimming left V 10 bases short and J 7 bases short, with 17 bases between. Germline loops: CDR1 SEHNR, CDR2 FQNEAQ (reference sequence). The CDR3 totals 12 residues. As DNA, the CDR3 is TGTGCCATCAGTCGAGAACAGACTGAGCAGTACTTC. Its protein product is CAISREQTEQYF.

This clonotype was seen repeatedly, ten times or more. The CDR3 DNA sequence: TGTGCCAGCAGTTTACCGGACGCCTATAATTCACCCCTCCACTTT. Protein product: CASSLPDAYNSPLHF. J is TRBJ1-6 and V is TRBV28; no definite D call. Trimming removed 2 bases from V and 2 bases from J, with 7 bases in between. The CDR3 is 15 residues long. Germline lookup yields CDR1 MDHEN and CDR2 SYDVKM.

This clonotype was seen repeatedly, ten times or more. This chain connects TRBV12-3 or TRBV12-4 to TRBJ1-5; D not certain. Trimming took 7 bases from V and 2 from J, leaving 15 bases between them. The CDR3 has 15 amino acids. CDR3 loop: CASNPDGRGNQPQHF. The DNA for the CDR3 is TGTGCCAGCAATCCAGACGGGCGTGGCAATCAGCCCCAGCATTTT.

Details on this clonotype: Given a much more abundant clone one base away, this may be a read error. The chain links TRBV6-5 to TRBJ2-4, with D uncertain. V dropped 6 bases and J dropped 0 bases, with 15 bases sitting between them. Germline CDR1 MNHEY, CDR2 SVGAGI. The CDR3 extends over 16 amino acids. CDR3 sequence: CASSEIAVPAKNIQYF. For the CDR3, the DNA is TGTGCCAGCAGCGAAATTGCAGTTCCAGCCAAAAACATTCAGTACTTC.

In this sample, this clonotype turned up many times. The chain joins TRBV6-6 to TRBJ1-5; 7 nucleotides align to TRBD1. Germline V CDR1 and CDR2: MNHNY, SVGAGI (reference sequence). The CDR3 covers 15 residues. V trimming: 3 bases; J trimming: 4 bases; junction bases outside the gene matches: 6. CDR3 in amino acids: CASSYEGGANQPQHF. CDR3 coding DNA: TGTGCCAGCAGTTATGAAGGGGGCGCGAATCAGCCCCAGCATTTT.